This TCR beta chain was found in a study of T cells expressing NK-cell markers. Looking at the study overall: Sequencing of TCR beta repertoires drew on sorted CD3+CD56+NKG2C+, CD3+CD56+NKG2C- and CD3+CD56-NKG2C+ T cells.

Study-level findings and limits: The CD3+CD56-NKG2C+ fraction of a handful of donors was also led by these clonotypes.

TCRdb processed the 5' RACE reads again and assigns one entry to each CDR3 protein, with no DNA. Recorded for this sample: more than 400,000 distinct CDR3 sequences. As to this clonotype: Its matching antigen is unknown.

The V gene's germline CDR1 is SGHTA and CDR2 FQGNSA. The CDR3 spans 13 residues. J is TRBJ2-3 and V is TRBV7-2. The receptor was isolated from a woman aged 18 to 75 in good health. The material sequenced was blood T cells: a sorted CD56 or NKG2C T cell subset, CD4+ or CD8+ T cells, or bulk PBMC T cells (not recorded which). CDR3 residues: CASSLREKDTQYF.